These 23 T cell receptor beta chains were all obtained from the same sample, sequenced in a study of OX40 agonist ivuxolimab in advanced cancers. Sequenced by immunoSEQ multiplex PCR; TCRdb stores in-frame clones only, minus some. The sample lists 14,000 to 15,000 clones, roughly 85% occurring once. Sequences were derived from CD4+ or CD8+ T cells sorted from blood, sampled in a trial of the OX40 agonist ivuxolimab. The receptors were sampled from an adult with an advanced solid tumor such as melanoma, head and neck, liver or kidney cancer.

The chain couples TRBV7-6 to TRBJ2-2; possible D gene TRBD1, 6 bases. This CDR3 has 15 residues. Trimming stripped 4 bases from V and 6 bases from J, with 15 bases between. CDR1 is SGHVS, CDR2 FNYEAQ, per germline. CDR3 amino acids: CASSSVSTGSGELFF. In nucleotides, the CDR3 is TGTGCCAGCAGCTCCGTTTCCACAGGGTCCGGGGAGCTGTTTTTT.

J is TRBJ2-3 and V is TRBV2; perhaps TRBD2 as D (5 bases). The ends were cut back, 10 bases at V and 0 bases at J, with 14 bases in the middle. CDR3 length: 14 residues. Germline V gives CDR1 SNHLY, CDR2 FYNNEI. CDR3 DNA sequence: TGTGCCACCCTAGGGCTAGCTAGCACAGATACGCAGTATTTT. It yields the protein CATLGLASTDTQYF.

This clone was seen only a few times. The chain joins TRBV13 to TRBJ1-2, with D unresolved. CDR1 PRHDT and CDR2 FYEKMQ come from the germline V gene (reference sequence). V was trimmed by 6 bases and J by 7 bases, leaving 15 bases between them. The CDR3 length is 13 residues. The DNA of the CDR3 is TGTGCCAGCAGTGAAGCGTGGGCAGGTGGCTACACCTTC. Its translation is CASSEAWAGGYTF.

The chain links TRBV5-1 to TRBJ1-1, with 7 bases identical to TRBD1. Per the germline V gene, CDR1 is SGHRS and CDR2 is YFSETQ. The ends lost 0 bases at V and 1 base at J; junction bases unmatched: 6. CDR3 length: 16 residues. The CDR3 is CASSLANTGANTEAFF. The CDR3 DNA sequence: TGCGCCAGCAGCTTGGCCAACACAGGGGCGAACACTGAAGCTTTCTTT. Full variable domain (remainder filled in from reference TRBV5-1 and TRBJ1-1): KAGVTQTPRYLIKTRGQQVTLSCSPISGHRSVSWYQQTPGQGLQFLFEYFSETQRNKGNFPGRFSGRQFSNSRSEMNVSTLELGDSALYLCASSLANTGANTEAFFGQGTRLTVV.

The chain joins TRBV7-6 to TRBJ2-1, with D uncertain. The CDR3 consists of 14 residues. CDR1 SGHVS and CDR2 FNYEAQ come from the germline V gene. The V and J ends lost 0 bases and 2 bases respectively, with 5 bases between them. CDR3 sequence: CASSLAGAYNEQFF. The CDR3 DNA reads as TGTGCCAGCAGCTTAGCGGGCGCCTACAATGAGCAGTTCTTC.

There are a few counts of this clone. The V and J genes are TRBV10-2 and TRBJ2-7; D is unclear. With 3 bases removed from V and 3 bases from J, the gap between germline ends came to 6 bases. The CDR3 is 12 residues long. Germline-derived CDR1 and CDR2 are WSHSY and SAAADI. CDR3: CASSDPGYEQYF. CDR3 DNA sequence: TGCGCCAGCAGTGACCCCGGCTACGAGCAGTACTTC.

This sequence joins TRBV5-4 and TRBJ2-5, with 9 bases that match TRBD2. Germline CDR1 SGHNT, CDR2 YYREEE (reference sequence). Trimming at V came to 4 bases and at J to 5 bases, leaving 15 bases not matched to a gene. CDR3 length equals 17 residues. CDR3: CASSPGTGGRAQETQYF. CDR3 nucleotides: TGTGCCAGCAGCCCTGGCACCGGCGGGAGGGCCCAGGAGACCCAGTACTTC. Complete variable domain (other parts from reference TRBV5-4 and TRBJ2-5): ETGVTQSPTHLIKTRGQQVTLRCSSQSGHNTVSWYQQALGQGPQFIFQYYREEENGRGNFPPRFSGLQFPNYSSELNVNALELDDSALYLCASSPGTGGRAQETQYFGPGTRLLVL.

This chain links TRBV6-6 with TRBJ1-2; D might be TRBD1 (5 bases). CDR3 length: 15 residues. Trimming took off 8 bases at V and 1 base at J, with 17 bases between the two ends. The germline V gene encodes CDR1 MNHNY and CDR2 SVGAGI (reference sequence). The CDR3 DNA is TGTGCCAGCGAAGGGGTAGACTCTCTTAACTATGGCTACACCTTC. Its translation is CASEGVDSLNYGYTF.

The chain carries TRBV5-6 and TRBJ1-2; the match to TRBD1 covers 11 bases. Germline V gives CDR1 SGHDT, CDR2 YYEEEE. The CDR3 is 16 amino acids. Trimming at V came to 3 bases and at J to 4 bases, leaving 8 bases not matched to a gene. CDR3 in amino acids: CASSWDRGGVSYGYTF. CDR3 nucleotides: TGTGCCAGCAGCTGGGACAGGGGGGGCGTCAGCTATGGCTACACCTTC.

The J gene is TRBJ2-2, the V gene TRBV9, with 9 bases identical to TRBD1. J was trimmed by 4 bases and V by 3 bases; bases with no gene match: 7. The CDR3 is made up of 16 amino acids. Germline V gene lookup returns CDR1 SGDLS and CDR2 YYNGEE. CDR3 nucleotides: TGTGCCAGCAGCGGAGGGGGACAGGGAATCACCGGGGAGCTGTTTTTT. It is translated as CASSGGGQGITGELFF.

V gene TRBV2 combines with J gene TRBJ2-2; 9 nucleotides agree with TRBD1. Germline lookup yields CDR1 SNHLY and CDR2 FYNNEI. V shed 3 bases and J 6 bases; nucleotides not matched to a gene: 5. There are 15 residues in the CDR3. This CDR3 is CASSDGTGSPGELFF. CDR3 coding DNA: TGTGCCAGCAGTGACGGGACAGGGTCCCCCGGGGAGCTGTTTTTT.

There are a few counts of this clone. V and J are TRBV2 and TRBJ1-1; 7 bases match TRBD1. This CDR3 region has 16 residues. CDR1 is SNHLY and CDR2 is FYNNEI in the germline V gene. The V gene end was trimmed by 7 bases and the J gene end by 0 bases; junction bases not matched to a gene: 11. The CDR3 bases are TGTGCCAGCAACATATGGACAGGCCGCATGAACACTGAAGCTTTCTTT. This translates into CASNIWTGRMNTEAFF.

The chain joins TRBV27 to TRBJ2-7; a weak D match, TRBD2 (5 bases). The V gene's germline CDR1 is MNHEY and CDR2 SMNVEV (reference sequence). The ends were cut back, 5 bases at V and 7 bases at J, with 9 bases in the middle. The CDR3 runs to 11 residues. CDR3 DNA sequence: TGTGCCAGCAGTCCTCCGGGGGAGCAGTACTTC. This translates into CASSPPGEQYF.

This clone was observed a few times. This chain uses TRBV9 with TRBJ1-5, with TRBD1 identical over 8 bases. The CDR3 totals 14 residues. V gave up 3 bases and J gave up 6 bases; unmatched junction bases: 5. Germline V gene sequence: CDR1 SGDLS, CDR2 YYNGEE. The CDR3 sequence: CASSDSGGRQPQHF. CDR3 nucleotides: TGTGCCAGCAGCGACTCAGGGGGCCGTCAGCCCCAGCATTTT. Filled out from reference TRBV9 and TRBJ1-5, the complete variable domain reads DSGVTQTPKHLITATGQRVTLRCSPRSGDLSVYWYQQSLDQGLQFLIQYYNGEERAKGNILERFSAQQFPDLHSELNLSSLELGDSALYFCASSDSGGRQPQHFGDGTRLSIL.

The genes are TRBV27 and TRBJ1-2; a possible D gene is TRBD1 (5 bases). The germline gives CDR1 MNHEY, CDR2 SMNVEV (reference sequence). Trimming stripped 3 bases from V and 6 bases from J, with 8 bases between. The CDR3 is made up of 12 amino acids. CDR3 in amino acids: CASSFSGNGYTF. In DNA, the CDR3 is TGTGCCAGCAGTTTTTCAGGGAATGGCTACACCTTC.

This clone came up once. The CDR3 nucleotides are TGTGCCAGCAGCCCCCGGGATAACTACGAGCAGTACTTC. It is translated as CASSPRDNYEQYF. This chain links TRBV9 with TRBJ2-7, with TRBD2 as a possible D gene (5 bases). CDR3 length equals 13 residues. The V gene's germline CDR1 is SGDLS and CDR2 YYNGEE. Trimming left V 4 bases short and J 3 bases short, with 11 bases between.

The J gene is TRBJ1-2, the V gene TRBV6-6, with D possibly TRBD1 on 6 matching bases. CDR3 length: 15 amino acids. V was cut by 6 bases and J by 4 bases, with 18 bases left in between. Germline values: CDR1 MNHNY, CDR2 SVGAGI (reference sequence). DNA of the CDR3: TGTGCCAGCAGCCACGCCCCTGGGGGGCCCTATGGCTACACCTTC. This codes for CASSHAPGGPYGYTF.

The J gene is TRBJ2-7, the V gene TRBV2; 7 positions match TRBD2. J lost 2 bases, V lost 8 bases, and 21 bases had no gene match. The CDR3 extends over 18 amino acids. Germline V lookup: CDR1 SNHLY, CDR2 FYNNEI. CDR3 sequence (DNA): TGTGCCAGCGCGCCTTTGGGGGTACCGGGGCGGGAGACCTACGAGCAGTACTTC. Translation: CASAPLGVPGRETYEQYF.

This clone was observed many times. The sample carries other DNA sequences with the same CDR3. The chain carries TRBV5-1 and TRBJ2-1, with TRBD2 matching 7 bases. The germline CDR1 and CDR2 sequences are SGHRS and YFSETQ. The length of the CDR3 is 13 residues. The V and J ends lost 0 bases and 6 bases, in that order; junction bases with no gene match: 0. In nucleotides, the CDR3 is TGCGCCAGCAGCTTGGGGACTAGCAATGAGCAGTTCTTC. The encoded protein is CASSLGTSNEQFF.

The V call is TRBV7-8, the J call TRBJ2-7; D may be TRBD1 or TRBD2 (5 bases each). Germline V gene data show CDR1 as SGHVS and CDR2 as FQNEAQ. Trimming left V 3 bases short and J 5 bases short, with 14 bases between. This CDR3 is 14 amino acids long. The CDR3 DNA is TGTGCCAGCAGCTTCACCGGGACGGTGGACGAGCAGTACTTC. The encoded protein is CASSFTGTVDEQYF. Together with reference TRBV7-8 and TRBJ2-7, the CDR3 gives the full variable domain: GAGVSQSPRYKVAKRGQDVALRCDPISGHVSLFWYQQALGQGPEFLTYFQNEAQLDKSGLPSDRFFAERPEGSVSTLKIQRTQQEDSAVYLCASSFTGTVDEQYFGPGTRLTVT.

This clone was detected only a few times. The same CDR3 can be traced to other DNA sequences in this sample. The chain combines TRBV6-5 with TRBJ2-7, with D possibly being TRBD1 or TRBD2 (7 bases each). This CDR3 has 16 amino acids. Trimming removed 0 bases at V and 4 bases at J, with 16 bases between. Germline V CDR1 and CDR2: MNHEY, SVGAGI. The CDR3 loop reads CASSYSTTGRGYEQYF. DNA of the CDR3: TGTGCCAGCAGTTACTCGACGACAGGGAGGGGATACGAGCAGTACTTC.

The CDR3 DNA reads as TGCGCCAGCAGTGAGTCGAAGGACGGGTTCACAGATACGCAGTATTTT. This codes for CASSESKDGFTDTQYF. The rearrangement uses TRBV10-1 and TRBJ2-3; D is unresolved. The length of the CDR3 is 16 residues. Germline assignment: CDR1 WNHNN and CDR2 SYGVQD (reference sequence). The germline V and J ends were trimmed by 0 bases and 2 bases, with 12 bases remaining between them.

The J gene is TRBJ1-1, the V gene TRBV9; 10 nucleotides line up with TRBD1. Per germline, CDR1 SGDLS and CDR2 YYNGEE. The V gene end was trimmed by 4 bases and the J gene end by 5 bases; junction bases not matched to a gene: 5. The CDR3 runs 14 residues. This chain's CDR3 is CASSPRTGGTEAFF. The CDR3, as DNA: TGTGCCAGCAGCCCCAGGACAGGGGGGACTGAAGCTTTCTTT.